These 15 T cell receptor beta chains were all obtained from the same sample, sequenced in a study of T-cell reconstitution after alpha-beta-depleted transplantation in children (dated by TCRdb to about 2016). According to the study, the label for this sample's treatment or condition signals: allogeneic hematopoietic cell transplantation with graft depleted of TCRalphabeta T cells and CD19 B cells. Library method: PCR. Sequencer: Illumina HiSeq 2500. To normalize quantification of the TCRbeta repertoire, the TCR libraries were built with molecular barcoding that relied on unique molecular identifiers. The raw public reads went through TCRdb reprocessing: fastp at Q25, MiXCR clone calling, in-frame beta chains kept. Every CDR3 protein is listed once, alongside the most common genes and DNA of its rows. Across this sample there are a few hundred thousand distinct CDR3 sequences, with 25% to 30% seen only once. Around 36% of the sample is taken by the ten largest.

The sequencing used PBMCs, collected before TCRalphabeta/CD19-depleted stem cell transplant. The receptor source for this set is a boy less than two years old with Wiskott-Aldrich syndrome, due to receive a stem cell transplant.

This clonotype was seen a few times. CDR3 protein: CASSPQGGRAAGELFF. DNA of the CDR3: TGTGCCAGCAGCCCTCAGGGCGGGAGGGCCGCCGGGGAGCTGTTTTTT. The chain employs TRBV9 and TRBJ2-2; TRBD2 aligns across 9 bases. Per germline, CDR1 SGDLS and CDR2 YYNGEE. The V gene end was trimmed by 4 bases and the J gene end by 6 bases; junction bases not matched to a gene: 10. CDR3 length: 16 amino acids. The full variable domain, completed using reference TRBV9 and TRBJ2-2, is DSGVTQTPKHLITATGQRVTLRCSPRSGDLSVYWYQQSLDQGLQFLIQYYNGEERAKGNILERFSAQQFPDLHSELNLSSLELGDSALYFCASSPQGGRAAGELFFGEGSRLTVL.

This clonotype turned up a few times. J is TRBJ1-4 and V is TRBV19; tentatively, D is TRBD1 (5 bases). Germline CDR1 reads LNHDA; CDR2 reads SQIVND (reference sequence). The V gene lost 5 bases and the J gene lost 4 bases, with 17 bases spanning the gap. CDR3 length: 16 amino acids. The CDR3 spells CASSALQGVDNEKLFF. For the CDR3, the DNA is TGTGCCAGTAGTGCTCTCCAGGGAGTGGATAATGAAAAACTGTTTTTT.

Only a few counts were recorded for this clonotype. The rearrangement links TRBV10-3 to TRBJ1-1; D ambiguous. This CDR3 is built from 16 residues. Germline CDR1 reads ENHRY; CDR2 reads SYGVKD. V lost 4 bases and J 8 bases, leaving 23 bases between the germline ends. In nucleotides, the CDR3 is TGTGCCATCAGTGGGTCGGACGGAACCCGGCCCATAGAAGCTTTCTTT. Residues: CAISGSDGTRPIEAFF.

The chain links TRBV12-3 or TRBV12-4 to TRBJ1-1; no reliable D call. V was pared by 4 bases and J by 2 bases, with 8 bases between. The CDR3 loop spans 13 amino acids. CDR3 sequence: CASSSPPNTEAFF. The CDR3 DNA sequence: TGTGCCAGCAGTTCTCCGCCAAACACTGAAGCTTTCTTT.

The chain employs TRBV5-4 and TRBJ2-7; TRBD2 might be the D (6 bases). Trimming cost V 1 base and J 0 bases, with 20 bases left between them. The V gene's germline CDR1 is SGHNT and CDR2 YYREEE (reference sequence). The CDR3 consists of 18 residues. CDR3 DNA sequence: TGTGCCAGCAGCTTGTGGGGACGGCTAGCGCCAAGCTCCTACGAGCAGTACTTC. Encoded protein: CASSLWGRLAPSSYEQYF.

This chain connects TRBV6-6 to TRBJ1-5; 7 nucleotides match TRBD1. V lost 6 bases, J lost 3 bases, and 2 bases stayed unmatched. Germline CDR1 is MNHNY and CDR2 is SVGAGI (reference sequence). The CDR3 spans 13 residues. The chain's CDR3 is CASRDRDNQPQHF. The CDR3 DNA follows: TGTGCCAGCAGAGACAGGGACAATCAGCCCCAGCATTTT.

The V call is TRBV30, the J call TRBJ2-3; D remains ambiguous. CDR1 and CDR2 (germline): GTSNPN, SVGIG (reference sequence). V lost 1 base, J lost 6 bases, and 17 bases lay in between. The CDR3 has 15 residues. The CDR3 DNA follows: TGTGCCTGGAGTGAAGACATGCCAATCACCGATACGCAGTATTTT. The encoded protein is CAWSEDMPITDTQYF.

This clonotype came up a few times. V and J are TRBV10-3 and TRBJ1-6; unclear D gene. This CDR3 has 13 residues. Germline V gene sequence: CDR1 ENHRY, CDR2 SYGVKD. The V end lost 3 bases, the J end lost 13 bases, and 13 bases lay between the germline ends. The CDR3 DNA is TGTGCCATCAGTGAATGGGAAGATCGGCCCCTCCACTTT. It is translated as CAISEWEDRPLHF.

In its sample, this clonotype was seen a few times. The V and J genes are TRBV10-3 and TRBJ2-1; D gene uncertain. Germline V lookup: CDR1 ENHRY, CDR2 SYGVKD. This CDR3 contains 14 residues. Trimming removed 2 bases from V and 5 bases from J, with 10 bases in between. The CDR3 DNA reads TGTGCCATCAGTGAGAAAAACATAGACAATGAGCAGTTCTTC. Translated, it gives CAISEKNIDNEQFF.

This clonotype was found a few times. In DNA, the CDR3 is TGCAGTGCTAGAAAGTCAGATACGCAGTATTTT. This encodes CSARKSDTQYF. The chain joins TRBV20-1 to TRBJ2-3; D remains ambiguous. The V and J ends lost 2 bases and 4 bases respectively, with 4 bases between them. Germline V gene lookup returns CDR1 DFQATT and CDR2 SNEGSKA (reference sequence). The CDR3 consists of 11 residues.

A few counts support this clonotype. The chain is built from TRBV20-1 and TRBJ2-1, with TRBD2 matching 9 bases. V was clipped by 3 bases and J by 8 bases; unmatched bases: 11. Germline V gives CDR1 DFQATT, CDR2 SNEGSKA (reference sequence). This CDR3 is 15 amino acids long. CDR3 DNA sequence: TGCAGTGCTAGTTTCCGAGCGGGAGGAAGACATGAGCAGTTCTTC. This encodes CSASFRAGGRHEQFF.

This clonotype showed up just once. Relative to the germline gene, one junction end is altered; a read error may explain this. The chain joins TRBV5-1 to TRBJ2-3; TRBD2 matches at 11 bases. The length of the CDR3 is 18 residues. CDR1 and CDR2 from the germline V gene are SGHRS and YFSETQ. This CDR3 reads CAGSSLTSGASSTDTQYF. CDR3 in DNA: TGCGCCGGCAGCTCATTGACTAGCGGGGCCTCTAGCACAGATACGCAGTATTTT.

The chain employs TRBV19 and TRBJ2-4, with D maybe TRBD2 (5 bases). Germline V gene lookup returns CDR1 LNHDA and CDR2 SQIVND (reference sequence). Trimming stripped 7 bases from V and 4 bases from J, with 14 bases between. CDR3 size: 14 residues. The CDR3 bases are TGTGCCAGTACCGAGCGGCTCCGGAAAAACATTCAGTACTTC. Residues: CASTERLRKNIQYF.

The V gene is TRBV5-1, the J gene TRBJ2-7; D ambiguous. Trimming removed 0 bases from V and 2 bases from J, with 9 bases in between. The CDR3 runs to 14 residues. In germline, CDR1 is SGHRS, CDR2 YFSETQ. This chain's CDR3 is CASSLAAATYEQYF. CDR3 DNA sequence: TGCGCCAGCAGCTTGGCCGCGGCCACCTACGAGCAGTACTTC.

This chain connects TRBV5-1 to TRBJ1-1, with D possibly being TRBD1 (6 bases). V lost 3 bases and J 4 bases, leaving 16 bases between the germline ends. Germline values: CDR1 SGHRS, CDR2 YFSETQ. The CDR3 sequence is 15 residues long. CDR3 sequence reads: CASSWVQGSVTEAFF. CDR3 nucleotides: TGCGCCAGCAGCTGGGTGCAGGGGTCGGTCACTGAAGCTTTCTTT. The whole variable domain, filled in from reference TRBV5-1 and TRBJ1-1, reads KAGVTQTPRYLIKTRGQQVTLSCSPISGHRSVSWYQQTPGQGLQFLFEYFSETQRNKGNFPGRFSGRQFSNSRSEMNVSTLELGDSALYLCASSWVQGSVTEAFFGQGTRLTVV.